A single sample is the source of the 23 T cell receptor beta chains below, sequenced in a study of cytomegalovirus exposure and HLA in healthy donors. PCR employed 60 Vbeta and 13 Jbeta primers. Using immunoSEQ multiplex PCR, the repertoire was profiled, and TCRdb retains in-frame clones only, with some absent. The sample records 45,000 to 55,000 clones, around 80% being singletons. Sequencing used PBMCs. The receptors originated from a man aged 25-40 years in good health and CMV-seropositive.

The chain is built from TRBV19 and TRBJ2-7, with TRBD2 matching 7 bases. The junction had 0 bases not matched to a gene; V was cut back by 1 base and J by 0 bases. Germline V gene lookup returns CDR1 LNHDA and CDR2 SQIVND (reference sequence). CDR3 size: 14 residues. The CDR3 DNA is TGTGCCAGTAGTATAGGCGGGAGCTCCTACGAGCAGTACTTC. This translates into CASSIGGSSYEQYF.

V and J are TRBV9 and TRBJ2-3, with TRBD2 matching 9 bases. The CDR3 runs 15 residues. J gave up 4 bases and V 2 bases, and 5 bases lay outside the gene matches. Germline V gives CDR1 SGDLS, CDR2 YYNGEE. Here the CDR3 reads CASSVRAGGSDTQYF. As DNA, the CDR3 is TGTGCCAGCAGCGTGCGAGCGGGGGGCTCAGATACGCAGTATTTT.

The V gene is TRBV19, the J gene TRBJ1-1, with 7 nucleotides matching TRBD1. Trimming cost V 8 bases and J 4 bases; bases outside gene matches: 13. The CDR3 has 15 residues. Germline CDR1 LNHDA, CDR2 SQIVND (reference sequence). CDR3 nucleotides: TGTGCCAGTTCTGACAGGGTTTTGCGTAGCACTGAAGCTTTCTTT. This sequence encodes CASSDRVLRSTEAFF.

V is TRBV6-5 and J is TRBJ2-2, with TRBD2 identical over 9 bases. Germline loops: CDR1 MNHEY, CDR2 SVGAGI. The CDR3 runs to 15 residues. With V trimmed by 6 bases and J by 3 bases, 5 bases remained unmatched. For the CDR3, the DNA is TGTGCCAGCAGCTCCCTAGCGGGGTACACCGGGGAGCTGTTTTTT. Protein sequence: CASSSLAGYTGELFF.

The genes are TRBV4-1 and TRBJ1-3; D may be TRBD1 (5 bases). This CDR3 comprises 16 residues. The ends were cut back, 1 base at V and 4 bases at J, with 14 bases in the middle. Germline CDR1 and CDR2: MGHRA and YSYEKL. The CDR3 DNA sequence: TGCGCCAGCAGCCAAGCAGACAGCCCCGCCGGAAACACCATATATTTT. Translation: CASSQADSPAGNTIYF.

Here the CDR3 reads CASSEQDGWGQGHYEQYF. Here the CDR3 DNA reads TGTGCCAGCAGTGAACAGGATGGGTGGGGACAGGGACACTACGAGCAGTACTTC. V usage is TRBV25-1 and J usage is TRBJ2-7, with 9 positions matching TRBD1. Germline V gene sequence: CDR1 MGHDK, CDR2 SYGVNS. V lost 2 bases, J lost 3 bases, and 14 bases stayed unmatched. The CDR3 has 18 residues.

The chain combines TRBV5-1 with TRBJ2-4; tentatively, D is TRBD1 (5 bases). Trimming pared 4 bases from V and 4 bases from J, leaving 15 bases between. CDR3 size: 15 residues. Germline lookup yields CDR1 SGHRS and CDR2 YFSETQ. In DNA, the CDR3 is TGCGCCAGCAGCCAAGACAGCCCTGTAAAAAACATTCAGTACTTC. This encodes CASSQDSPVKNIQYF.

J is TRBJ2-5 and V is TRBV7-3, with 7 nucleotides matching TRBD2. The germline V gene has CDR1 SGHTA and CDR2 FQGTGA. The CDR3 contains 15 residues. Germline trimming cut 4 bases from V and 2 bases from J; bases unmatched to any gene: 7. The CDR3 is CASSSQAGKQETQYF. The CDR3 DNA is TGTGCCAGCAGCTCCCAAGCGGGGAAACAAGAGACCCAGTACTTC. The full variable domain, in which reference TRBV7-3 and TRBJ2-5 provide the parts outside the CDR3, is GAGVSQTPSNKVTEKGKYVELRCDPISGHTALYWYRQSLGQGPEFLIYFQGTGAADDSGLPNDRFFAVRPEGSVSTLKIQRTERGDSAVYLCASSSQAGKQETQYFGPGTRLLVL.

The chain combines TRBV2 with TRBJ2-7; 12 bases are a match to TRBD1. This CDR3 has 13 amino acids. Losses at the gene ends were 4 bases for V and 6 bases for J; bases not matched to a gene: 1. Looked up from germline, CDR1 is SNHLY and CDR2 is FYNNEI. CDR3 DNA sequence: TGTGCCAGCAGTGGGGACAGGGGGCGCGAGCAGTACTTC. It translates to CASSGDRGREQYF. Variable domain in full (rest from reference TRBV2 and TRBJ2-7): EPEVTQTPSHQVTQMGQEVILRCVPISNHLYFYWYRQILGQKVEFLVSFYNNEISEKSEIFDDQFSVERPDGSNFTLKIRSTKLEDSAMYFCASSGDRGREQYFGPGTRLTVT.

The chain has TRBV29-1 and TRBJ2-7; 10 bases agree with TRBD1. The CDR3 has 15 amino acids. Per germline, CDR1 SQVTM and CDR2 ANQGSEA. J lost 2 bases, V lost 6 bases, and 10 bases had no gene match. The DNA of the CDR3 is TGCAGCGTCTCCCGCCTTGGACAGGGGGCCTACGAGCAGTACTTC. It specifies CSVSRLGQGAYEQYF.

The V call is TRBV28, the J call TRBJ1-2; 9 bases agree with TRBD1. Per the germline V gene, CDR1 is MDHEN and CDR2 is SYDVKM. CDR3 length: 14 amino acids. CDR3 DNA: TGTGCAGCGAAGGGACAGGGTGGGTACTATGGCTACACCTTC. This translates into CAAKGQGGYYGYTF.

CDR3 region: CASRKEVDEQFF. The CDR3 DNA sequence: TGTGCCAGCAGGAAGGAGGTGGATGAGCAGTTCTTC. The chain uses TRBV2 and TRBJ2-1; D may be TRBD2 (5 bases). The CDR3 covers 12 residues. Between the trimmed V and J ends, which lost 6 bases and 8 bases, there was a span of 11 bases. From germline, CDR1 is SNHLY and CDR2 FYNNEI.

The table lists this clone with a count of one. This rearrangement joins TRBV7-9 to TRBJ2-2; 8 bases map to TRBD1. From germline, CDR1 is SEHNR and CDR2 FQNEAQ (reference sequence). The CDR3 is 13 amino acids. Trimming removed 6 bases from V and 6 bases from J; junction bases left unmatched: 3. The CDR3 DNA sequence: TGTGCCAGCAGGACAGGGGCTGCCGGGGAGCTGTTTTTT. The encoded protein is CASRTGAAGELFF.

CDR3 region: CAWSVQTNTEAFF. CDR3 DNA sequence: TGTGCCTGGAGTGTACAGACGAACACTGAAGCTTTCTTT. This rearrangement joins TRBV30 to TRBJ1-1; no clear D gene. Trimming took 0 bases from V and 1 from J, leaving 6 bases between them. This CDR3 has 13 amino acids. CDR1 is GTSNPN, CDR2 SVGIG, per germline (reference sequence). The full variable domain, its missing parts supplied by reference TRBV30 and TRBJ1-1, is SQTIHQWPATLVQPVGSPLSLECTVEGTSNPNLYWYRQAAGRGLQLLFYSVGIGQISSEVPQNLSASRPQDRQFILSSKKLLLSDSGFYLCAWSVQTNTEAFFGQGTRLTVV.

The V call is TRBV6-5, the J call TRBJ1-3; TRBD1 agrees at 7 bases. In germline, CDR1 is MNHEY, CDR2 SVGAGI. CDR3 size: 14 residues. The J segment lost 4 bases and the V segment lost 6 bases, leaving 6 bases of the junction unmatched. The CDR3 DNA follows: TGTGCCAGCAGCGACAGGGTGTGGGGAAACACCATATATTTT. It translates to CASSDRVWGNTIYF.

The chain has TRBV5-1 and TRBJ1-2; 9 bases are a match to TRBD1. Germline-derived CDR1 and CDR2 are SGHRS and YFSETQ. V gave up 1 base and J gave up 6 bases; unmatched junction bases: 7. The CDR3 totals 15 residues. The CDR3 DNA sequence: TGCGCCAGCAGCTTGCTAACAGGGGGCGTCGATGGCTACACCTTC. Its translation is CASSLLTGGVDGYTF. Full variable domain (outside the CDR3, taken from reference TRBV5-1 and TRBJ1-2): KAGVTQTPRYLIKTRGQQVTLSCSPISGHRSVSWYQQTPGQGLQFLFEYFSETQRNKGNFPGRFSGRQFSNSRSEMNVSTLELGDSALYLCASSLLTGGVDGYTFGSGTRLTVV.

This clone has just a few counts. CDR3 nucleotide sequence: TGTGCCAGCGCCCGGACTCGTGGCTCCTACGAGCAGTACTTC. Translation gives CASARTRGSYEQYF. The chain links TRBV28 to TRBJ2-7; D is perhaps TRBD2 (5 bases). Trimming took 8 bases from V and 0 from J, leaving 14 bases between them. Germline V lookup: CDR1 MDHEN, CDR2 SYDVKM. This CDR3 spans 14 amino acids. The full variable domain, its missing parts supplied by reference TRBV28 and TRBJ2-7, is DVKVTQSSRYLVKRTGEKVFLECVQDMDHENMFWYRQDPGLGLRLIYFSYDVKMKEKGDIPEGYSVSREKKERFSLILESASTNQTSMYLCASARTRGSYEQYFGPGTRLTVT.

The chain carries TRBV19 and TRBJ1-5, with 7 bases identical to TRBD1. The CDR3 has 14 amino acids. Per germline, CDR1 LNHDA and CDR2 SQIVND (reference sequence). Trimming at V came to 5 bases and at J to 6 bases, leaving 7 bases not matched to a gene. The CDR3 sequence: CASSLGGGRQPQHF. The CDR3 region has the DNA TGTGCCAGTAGTCTAGGAGGGGGCCGTCAGCCCCAGCATTTT.

The V and J genes are TRBV9 and TRBJ1-1, with 11 bases that match TRBD1. Germline CDR1 reads SGDLS; CDR2 reads YYNGEE. V gave up 4 bases and J gave up 5 bases; unmatched junction bases: 7. This CDR3 is built from 15 residues. Written as DNA, the CDR3 is TGTGCCAGCAGCAAAGGGACAGGGGGTGGAACTGAAGCTTTCTTT. It encodes CASSKGTGGGTEAFF.

The CDR3 DNA reads TGTGCCAGCAGCTCCCGGGTGGTAGATACGCAGTATTTT. It translates to CASSSRVVDTQYF. V is TRBV7-9 and J is TRBJ2-3, with D hard to call. The V end was cut by 4 bases, the J end by 5 bases, with 10 bases between. CDR3 length: 13 amino acids. Germline assignment: CDR1 SEHNR and CDR2 FQNEAQ (reference sequence).

The gene calls are TRBV13 and TRBJ1-2; 10 bases are shared with TRBD1. With 8 bases clipped from V and 7 bases from J, the junction kept 7 bases outside the gene matches. Per germline, CDR1 PRHDT and CDR2 FYEKMQ (reference sequence). This CDR3 is built from 13 residues. This CDR3 is CASGVGQGSGYTF. The CDR3 DNA is TGTGCCAGCGGCGTGGGACAGGGGTCTGGCTACACCTTC.

The genes are TRBV7-3 and TRBJ2-1; 10 bases agree with TRBD2. The V gene's germline CDR1 is SGHTA and CDR2 FQGTGA. This CDR3 is built from 15 residues. Trimming at V came to 4 bases and at J to 1 base, leaving 1 base not matched to a gene. In DNA, the CDR3 is TGTGCCAGCAGCTCAGCGGGGGGGTCCTACAATGAGCAGTTCTTC. Translating it yields CASSSAGGSYNEQFF.

The chain links TRBV4-2 to TRBJ2-5; TRBD1 is a possible D gene (5 bases). The CDR3 is 15 amino acids. Germline V gene sequence: CDR1 LGHNA, CDR2 YNFKEQ. With 0 bases removed from V and 4 bases from J, the gap between germline ends came to 12 bases. The CDR3 sequence: CASSQDGSTGETQYF. In DNA, the CDR3 is TGTGCCAGCAGCCAAGACGGCTCCACAGGAGAGACCCAGTACTTC.